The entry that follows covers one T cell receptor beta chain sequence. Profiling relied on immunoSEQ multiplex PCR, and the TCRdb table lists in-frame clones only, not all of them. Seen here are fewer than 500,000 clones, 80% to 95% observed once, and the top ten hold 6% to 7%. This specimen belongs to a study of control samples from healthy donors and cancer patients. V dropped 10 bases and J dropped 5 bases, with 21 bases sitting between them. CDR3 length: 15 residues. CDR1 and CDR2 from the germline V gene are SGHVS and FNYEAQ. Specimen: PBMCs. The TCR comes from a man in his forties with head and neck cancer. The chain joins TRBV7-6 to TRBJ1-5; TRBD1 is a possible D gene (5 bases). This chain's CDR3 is CATSPLVGGHQPQHF. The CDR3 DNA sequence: TGTGCCACCAGTCCGCTGGTTGGGGGACATCAGCCCCAGCATTTT.